This T cell receptor (beta chain) originates from a study of beta chain features in type 1 diabetes (dated by TCRdb to the late 2010s). About the study as a whole: Patients and healthy donors did not differ in mean age, gender distribution, total cell number or subset yield. A total of over 95,000,000 sorted cells were examined across all samples, and RNA yield correlated strongly with the number of cells per subset. In the study, recently diagnosed type 1 diabetes patients and matched healthy donors were compared on the TCRB repertoires of their sorted circulating CD4+ T cell subsets. Regulatory and stem cell-like memory subsets were isolated from only 8 patients and about 8 healthy donors, whereas naive and central memory subsets came from all 30 or so donors.

The trim is 7 bases for V and 2 bases for J, with a gap of 9 bases between the germline ends. The cysteine opens and the phenylalanine closes a CDR3 of 12 amino acids. Of all the DNA, just the CDR3 is kept, 36 bases in frame from base 1. CDR1 is given as MDHEN and CDR2 as SYDVKM, both from the germline V gene. The entire amount of isolated RNA was reverse transcribed using the High Capacity cDNA Reverse Transcription Kit, so the sequenced TCRB transcripts were expressed ones. Deep immunoSEQ sequencing was applied to naive, central memory and regulatory T cell samples, giving an average of roughly 3.5 million total reads per sample. Sorted cells were lysed in RLT buffer and RNA was extracted with DNase-treated RNeasy Micro or Mini kits, depending on cell number. Each cell subset was processed separately to prevent cross-contamination, with patient and healthy donor samples processed together. TCRB sequences were amplified from cDNA with the immunoSEQ multiplex PCR, producing 87-bp fragments spanning the CDR3 region. Sequencing of the amplicons was performed on the Illumina HiSeq platform. As for the authors' bioinformatics: PCR bias was corrected computationally using synthetic template baselines, and reads within Hamming distance 2 were collapsed, with unmergeable singletons discarded. Reads were aligned to IMGT to assign V, D and J genes, CDR3 length, and insertions or deletions at six rearrangement sites. Clonotype counts were normalized to sorted cell number within each subset before computing true diversity and Gini coefficients with the tcR R package. Repertoire sharing was quantified using the overlap coefficient calculated on TCRB nucleotide sequences. Out-of-frame TCRB sequences from naive cells were analyzed to stand in for the pre-selection repertoire. TCRdb obtained this table from immuneACCESS and retained in-frame rearrangements with V and J assigned. These tables miss some clones; where compared with another copy, unresolved V genes account for less than half of the shortfall, and the remainder is unexplained. V, J and clone size reflect that table, while D and trimming were determined from the DNA. In all, the sample holds around 250,000 clones, and over 11% of those were seen once. Jointly, the top ten make up over 0.015% of the sample.

Results and caveats for the whole study, not just this receptor: The naive, central memory and regulatory TCRB repertoires appeared to resemble one another more closely among patients than among healthy donors. Shorter templates might be favored by PCR, yet because patient and control samples were amplified and corrected together, any such skew would affect both groups equally. HLA sub-analyses involved small numbers of individuals, so any influence of HLA type on TCRB rearrangement remained unresolved. At VDJ recombination sites, type 1 diabetes patients had fewer insertions and more deleted nucleotides, which implies abnormalities in thymic rearrangement. A moderate but significant shortening of TCRB CDR3 length was observed in type 1 diabetes patients in all four CD4+ subsets. Because cDNA rather than genomic DNA was sequenced, highly expressing activated cells could have been over-represented, although no difference in activation and CD3 levels was found between groups.

From each donor, a single peripheral blood sample of roughly 0.11 L on average was drawn into heparinised tubes. Naive, central memory, regulatory and stem cell-like memory CD4+ T cells were sorted on a BD FACSAria II using a panel including CD45RO, CCR7, CD25, CD127, CD95 and CD27. A purity above 95% was achieved for all sorted populations. PBMCs were isolated right away by Lymphoprep density gradient centrifugation and were stained directly, without culture. So that batch effects would be minimized, each experiment stained and sorted samples in pairs, pairing one healthy donor with one patient. With regard to this clone: The antigen this receptor binds is unknown. Nothing much larger sits one base from this clone, and base qualities are not available.

The sample taken for sequencing was naive CD4+ T cells from blood. The cell subset or site label, read with the paper, signifies: true naive CD4+ T cells. The sequence is built from TRBV28 and TRBJ2-7; TRBD1 is perhaps the D gene, given 5 matching bases. The sequence derives from a man younger than 45 with type 1 diabetes. The nucleotide sequence reads as follows: TGTGCCAGCACTCAGGGAACCTACGAGCAGTACTTC. The encoded protein is CASTQGTYEQYF. The reference TRBV28 and TRBJ2-7 proteins fill in what lies around the CDR3, so the full variable domain reads DVKVTQSSRYLVKRTGEKVFLECVQDMDHENMFWYRQDPGLGLRLIYFSYDVKMKEKGDIPEGYSVSREKKERFSLILESASTNQTSMYLCASTQGTYEQYFGPGTRLTVT.